These T cell receptor beta chains were read from a single sample in a study of CD8 T cells in Susac syndrome. TCRdb passed the immunoSEQ multiplex PCR reads through MiXCR, listing each CDR3 protein once. The repertoire includes 250,000 to 300,000 distinct CDR3 sequences, about 89% of them detected once, and under 0.2% sits in the top ten. The sequencing input was CD8+ T cells from PBMCs. The receptors stem from a human donor with multiple sclerosis. Both conserved end residues are part of each CDR3. The D gene is left open where the match is weak. Size is omitted from some rows. Given values are once, few, many or a class for expanded clones.

d_gene	v_gene	abundance	j_gene	CDR3nt	CDR3aa
-	TRBV9	-	TRBJ2-7	TGTGCCAGCAGCGTAGGCGCAGGGGCCTACGAGCAGTACTTC	CASSVGAGAYEQYF
-	TRBV28	-	TRBJ2-2	TGTGCCAGCAGTCGGCCTACAGGGTACACCGGGGAGCTGTTTTTT	CASSRPTGYTGELFF
TRBD2	TRBV7-9	-	TRBJ2-2	TGTGCCAGCAGCTCCACCCTAGCGGGAGGGAACACCGGGGAGCTGTTTTTT	CASSSTLAGGNTGELFF
-	TRBV4-3	-	TRBJ1-5	TGCGCCAGCAGCCAAGATCTCTCGGGGCGGCCCCAGCATTTT	CASSQDLSGRPQHF
-	TRBV30	-	TRBJ2-7	TGTGCCTGGAGTATGGGGGGGGGCTACTCCTACGAGCAGTACTTC	CAWSMGGGYSYEQYF
-	TRBV27	-	TRBJ1-1	TGTGCCGGCCGATTGCTACAGGGTGTAGCTTTCTTT	CAGRLLQGVAFF
-	TRBV5-8	few	TRBJ2-1	TGTGCCAGCAGCTTGTGGAAGGGACCCTCCTACAATGAGCAGTTCTTC	CASSLWKGPSYNEQFF
-	TRBV28	-	TRBJ1-2	TGTGCCAGCAGCCACAGGAGCACTAACTATGGCTACACCTTC	CASSHRSTNYGYTF
TRBD1	TRBV27	-	TRBJ1-5	TGTGCCAGCAGGTTGACAGGGAGGGGGGATCAGCCCCAGCATTTT	CASRLTGRGDQPQHF
-	TRBV6-2/TRBV6-3	-	TRBJ2-1	TGTGCCAGCAGTTACGGTGGGGGGCAGTTCTTC	CASSYGGGQFF
-	TRBV27	-	TRBJ2-7	TGTGCCAGCAGTTTACTGGGGCCTACTTACGAGCAGTACTTC	CASSLLGPTYEQYF
-	TRBV4-2	once	TRBJ1-2	TGTGCCAGCAGCCAAGAGCCAGGGGTGAACGATGGCTACACCTTC	CASSQEPGVNDGYTF
-	TRBV11-2	-	TRBJ2-3	TGTGCCAGCCTTTCGGGGAGCACAGATACGCAGTATTTT	CASLSGSTDTQYF
-	TRBV28	-	TRBJ2-2	TGTGCCAGCAGTTTAGTACCTACCACCGGGGAGCTGTTTTTT	CASSLVPTTGELFF
-	TRBV6-1	few	TRBJ2-5	TGTGCCAGCAGCCCCAGCGCCGAAGAGACCCAGTACTTC	CASSPSAEETQYF
TRBD2	TRBV20-1	once	TRBJ2-6	TGCAGTGCTAGAGATGAGCTAGCGGGAGGGGGTTATGGGGCCAACGTCCTGACTTTC	CSARDELAGGGYGANVLTF
-	TRBV29-1	-	TRBJ2-1	TGCAGCGTTGAAGACGAAGCGACGGGGACCCCCCATGAGCAGTTCTTC	CSVEDEATGTPHEQFF
-	TRBV7-2	-	TRBJ2-3	TGTGCCAGCAGCACCCGGCCGGAGGATACGCAGTATTTT	CASSTRPEDTQYF
TRBD2	TRBV7-7	once	TRBJ2-1	TGTGCTAGCAGCGGGGAGCTAGAAGCCGAGCAGTTCTTC	CASSGELEAEQFF
TRBD1	TRBV20-1	-	TRBJ1-2	TGCAGTGCTAGAGGGACAGGTAGCTATGGCTACACCTTC	CSARGTGSYGYTF
-	TRBV27	-	TRBJ2-2	TGTGCCAGCAGTCCAGGGTTCGGGGAGCTGTTTTTT	CASSPGFGELFF
-	TRBV28	-	TRBJ2-7	TGTGCCAGCAGCGACAGGACCTCCTACGAGCAGTACTTC	CASSDRTSYEQYF
-	TRBV6-2/TRBV6-3	-	TRBJ2-2	TGTGCCAGCAGTTACTCGCGGAACACCGGGGAGCTGTTTTTT	CASSYSRNTGELFF
-	TRBV25-1	-	TRBJ1-3	TGTGCCAGCAGTGAATCCGCCCTAGTTAACACCATATATTTT	CASSESALVNTIYF
-	TRBV15	-	TRBJ2-1	TGTGCCACCAGCAGAGACACGCAGGGTCTAGCGCTCAATGAGCAGTTCTTC	CATSRDTQGLALNEQFF
TRBD1	TRBV29-1	few	TRBJ2-7	TGCAGCGTTGAGGACAGGGGCACCTACGAGCAGTACTTC	CSVEDRGTYEQYF